The 25 T cell receptor beta chains presented below share a single source sample, sequenced in a study of PD-1 blockade in classical Hodgkin lymphoma. TCRdb's copy holds only in-frame clones and misses some; the assay was immunoSEQ multiplex PCR. Among 27,000 or so clones listed, about two thirds were seen once. Time point noted: cycle 4 day 1 (C4D1), after less than 7 weeks of nivolumab. Every patient relapsed after autologous stem cell transplantation, and brentuximab vedotin exposure varied. This specimen consisted of peripheral blood mononuclear cells (PBMCs), obtained before the fourth cycle of nivolumab. Source of these receptors: a human donor with classical Hodgkin lymphoma.

The V gene is TRBV6-6, the J gene TRBJ2-7; 9 bases are a match to TRBD1. This CDR3 has 12 residues. Germline assignment: CDR1 MNHNY and CDR2 SVGAGI (reference sequence). The J segment lost 9 bases and the V segment lost 4 bases, leaving 4 bases of the junction unmatched. CDR3 amino acids: CASSFGQGTQYF. The CDR3 bases are TGTGCCAGCAGTTTCGGACAGGGGACGCAGTACTTC.

The rearrangement links TRBV28 to TRBJ2-1, with 7 bases identical to TRBD1. From germline, CDR1 is MDHEN and CDR2 SYDVKM. With 5 bases clipped from V and 4 bases from J, the junction kept 8 bases outside the gene matches. The CDR3 spans 15 residues. Written as DNA, the CDR3 is TGTGCCAGCAGTCTACAGGGGTTGGGATACAATGAGCAGTTCTTC. Residues: CASSLQGLGYNEQFF.

This chain joins TRBV7-2 and TRBJ1-5, with a tentative D call TRBD1 (5 bases). V shed 1 base and J shed 1 base, with 11 bases lying between them. The CDR3 spans 16 residues. Germline V gives CDR1 SGHTA, CDR2 FQGNSA. The CDR3 DNA is TGTGCCAGCAGCTTAGGGGCAGGGTGGAGCAATCAGCCCCAGCATTTT. This codes for CASSLGAGWSNQPQHF.

The rearrangement joins TRBV6-6 to TRBJ2-7; TRBD1 agrees at 10 bases. The CDR3 runs to 15 residues. Germline lookup yields CDR1 MNHNY and CDR2 SVGAGI (reference sequence). V trimming: 5 bases; J trimming: 7 bases; junction bases outside the gene matches: 11. The CDR3 nucleotides read TGTGCCAGCAGTAGTCCGGGACAGGGGCGGTGGGAGCAGTACTTC. This gives the protein CASSSPGQGRWEQYF.

This rearrangement joins TRBV7-9 to TRBJ1-1; 11 bases line up with TRBD1. Looked up from germline, CDR1 is SEHNR and CDR2 is FQNEAQ (reference sequence). CDR3 length: 15 amino acids. V was clipped by 5 bases and J by 4 bases; unmatched bases: 6. The CDR3 here is CASSGDGQGATEAFF. The DNA for the CDR3 is TGTGCCAGCAGCGGAGATGGACAGGGGGCCACTGAAGCTTTCTTT.

The chain uses TRBV9 and TRBJ2-3; TRBD1 is a possible D gene (6 bases). V lost 0 bases and J lost 3, with 14 bases in between. Germline loops: CDR1 SGDLS, CDR2 YYNGEE. This CDR3 has 16 residues. CDR3 residues: CASSVEAQGGTDTQYF. The CDR3 DNA is TGTGCCAGCAGCGTAGAAGCACAGGGCGGGACAGATACGCAGTATTTT.

This clone has a single count. The rearrangement uses TRBV6-1 and TRBJ1-5; D is possibly TRBD1 (5 bases). The CDR3 has 15 residues. CDR1 and CDR2 from the germline V gene are MNHNS and SASEGT. V was pared by 2 bases and J by 6 bases, with 14 bases between. CDR3 nucleotide sequence: TGTGCCAGCAGTGAACTAGGGCAGGGCGGTCAGCCCCAGCATTTT. It translates to CASSELGQGGQPQHF.

This clone showed up just a few times. The chain employs TRBV19 and TRBJ1-2; no reliable D call. This CDR3 is built from 15 residues. The V gene lost 3 bases and the J gene lost 4 bases, with 15 bases spanning the gap. Germline V lookup: CDR1 LNHDA, CDR2 SQIVND (reference sequence). CDR3 nucleotides: TGTGCCAGTAGTATTGGCGTGGACGGAATCTATGGCTACACCTTC. It translates to CASSIGVDGIYGYTF. Using reference TRBV19 and TRBJ1-2 for the parts outside the CDR3, the full variable domain is DGGITQSPKYLFRKEGQNVTLSCEQNLNHDAMYWYRQDPGQGLRLIYYSQIVNDFQKGDIAEGYSVSREKKESFPLTVTSAQKNPTAFYLCASSIGVDGIYGYTFGSGTRLTVV.

V and J are TRBV4-3 and TRBJ2-3; 9 bases fit TRBD2. CDR3 size: 15 residues. Germline V gene sequence: CDR1 LGHNA, CDR2 YSLEER. With V trimmed by 1 base and J by 2 bases, 1 base remained unmatched. Here the CDR3 DNA reads TGCGCCAGCAGCCAAGGACTAGCGGACACAGATACGCAGTATTTT. Protein: CASSQGLADTDTQYF.

The gene calls are TRBV7-9 and TRBJ1-1; 9 positions agree with TRBD1. The ends lost 5 bases at V and 4 bases at J; junction bases unmatched: 2. Looked up from germline, CDR1 is SEHNR and CDR2 is FQNEAQ (reference sequence). This CDR3 contains 13 residues. The CDR3 sequence is CASSRDRATEAFF. CDR3 DNA sequence: TGTGCCAGCAGCCGGGACAGGGCCACTGAAGCTTTCTTT.

J is TRBJ2-3 and V is TRBV6-5; maybe TRBD1 (5 bases). Germline-derived CDR1 and CDR2 are MNHEY and SVGAGI. Trimming took off 5 bases at V and 2 bases at J, with 11 bases between the two ends. The CDR3 extends over 14 amino acids. The CDR3 region has the DNA TGTGCCAGCAGTAAGCTGACAGTCACAGATACGCAGTATTTT. It specifies CASSKLTVTDTQYF.

J is TRBJ1-5 and V is TRBV11-3, with unresolved D. V lost 7 bases, J lost 4 bases, and 11 bases lay in between. The CDR3 has 13 residues. From germline, CDR1 is SGHNT and CDR2 YENEEA. The CDR3, as DNA: TGTGCCAGCACCAACGATCGGAATCAGCCCCAGCATTTT. Translation: CASTNDRNQPQHF. The full variable domain, rest sourced from reference TRBV11-3 and TRBJ1-5, is EAGVVQSPRYKIIEKKQPVAFWCNPISGHNTLYWYLQNLGQGPELLIRYENEEAVDDSQLPKDRFSAERLKGVDSTLKIQPAELGDSAVYLCASTNDRNQPQHFGDGTRLSIL.

Here the CDR3 DNA reads TGTGCCAGCAGGTTTACGGAGGACACTATCTATGGCTACACCTTC. Its protein product is CASRFTEDTIYGYTF. V and J are TRBV6-5 and TRBJ1-2; weak D call: TRBD1 (5 bases). The CDR3 has 15 amino acids. Trimming shortened V by 6 bases and J by 4 bases, and 18 bases separated the two germline ends. CDR1 and CDR2 from the germline V gene are MNHEY and SVGAGI.

This chain uses TRBV27 with TRBJ2-1, with a weak D call TRBD2 (6 bases). The V end was cut by 1 base, the J end by 4 bases, with 14 bases between. The germline V gene encodes CDR1 MNHEY and CDR2 SMNVEV (reference sequence). This CDR3 region has 16 residues. The DNA for the CDR3 is TGTGCCAGCAGTTTATTTCCCAGGAGGGAGTACAATGAGCAGTTCTTC. It is translated as CASSLFPRREYNEQFF.

The chain recombines TRBV14 with TRBJ1-6; weak D call: TRBD1 (5 bases). The CDR3 contains 14 residues. V was pared by 1 base and J by 9 bases, with 10 bases between. Germline CDR1 reads SGHDN; CDR2 reads FVKESK. The chain's CDR3 is CASSQGQGGSPLHF. The CDR3 DNA sequence: TGTGCCAGCAGCCAAGGTCAGGGAGGTTCACCCCTCCACTTT.

V is TRBV2 and J is TRBJ2-2; D ambiguous. CDR3 length equals 13 residues. With 5 bases removed from V and 2 bases from J, the gap between germline ends came to 6 bases. CDR1 is SNHLY, CDR2 FYNNEI, per germline. The CDR3 sequence: CASSLLNTGELFF. CDR3 nucleotides: TGTGCCAGCAGTCTACTCAACACCGGGGAGCTGTTTTTT.

V and J are TRBV6-1 and TRBJ2-7; the match to TRBD2 covers 11 bases. V dropped 2 bases and J dropped 7; count of bases not matched to a gene: 4. This CDR3 contains 14 residues. The germline gives CDR1 MNHNS, CDR2 SASEGT. In DNA form, the CDR3 reads TGTGCCAGCAGTGAACTAGCGGGAGGTCAAGAGCAGTACTTC. Its protein product is CASSELAGGQEQYF.

J is TRBJ1-2 and V is TRBV6-5; 7 bases map to TRBD1. The CDR3 spans 16 residues. Losses at the gene ends were 2 bases for V and 4 bases for J; bases not matched to a gene: 10. From germline, CDR1 is MNHEY and CDR2 SVGAGI. The CDR3 DNA follows: TGTGCCAGCAGTTACGATCGGACAGGCACACCCTATGGCTACACCTTC. This sequence encodes CASSYDRTGTPYGYTF.

The chain joins TRBV27 to TRBJ2-7; D tentatively fits TRBD1 or TRBD2 (7 bases each). The germline CDR1 and CDR2 sequences are MNHEY and SMNVEV (reference sequence). The CDR3 length is 14 residues. Trimming cost V 5 bases and J 7 bases, with 18 bases left between them. The CDR3 sequence: CASSLGGTAREQYF. The CDR3 DNA follows: TGTGCCAGCAGTCTCGGGGGGACAGCCCGGGAGCAGTACTTC.

The CDR3 reads CASSSSGGAERTQYF. In DNA, the CDR3 is TGTGCCAGCAGCTCTAGCGGGGGGGCCGAGAGGACCCAGTACTTC. V gene TRBV13 combines with J gene TRBJ2-5, with 12 positions matching TRBD2. Losses at the gene ends were 4 bases for V and 7 bases for J; bases not matched to a gene: 7. The CDR3 covers 15 residues. CDR1 is PRHDT, CDR2 FYEKMQ, per germline (reference sequence). The full variable domain, in which reference TRBV13 and TRBJ2-5 provide the parts outside the CDR3, is AAGVIQSPRHLIKEKRETATLKCYPIPRHDTVYWYQQGPGQDPQFLISFYEKMQSDKGSIPDRFSAQQFSDYHSELNMSSLELGDSALYFCASSSSGGAERTQYFGPGTRLLVL.

Note on this clone: The junction shows a germline mismatch at one end, possibly a read error. The chain is built from TRBV7-8 and TRBJ2-2; 10 nucleotides align to TRBD2. This CDR3 contains 14 residues. Germline CDR1 SGHVS, CDR2 FQNEAQ. The CDR3 protein is CASSLAGATGELFF. As DNA, the CDR3 is TGTGCCAGCAGCCTAGCGGGGGCCACCGGGGAGCTGTTTTTT.

The rearrangement links TRBV9 to TRBJ1-3, with D unclear. The CDR3 extends over 14 amino acids. V was pared by 5 bases and J by 4 bases, with 13 bases between. Germline CDR1 and CDR2: SGDLS and YYNGEE. The DNA for the CDR3 is TGTGCCAGCAGGTGGTCTCTTAGAGGAAACACCATATATTTT. Protein: CASRWSLRGNTIYF. Combining the CDR3 with reference TRBV9 and TRBJ1-3 gives the whole variable domain DSGVTQTPKHLITATGQRVTLRCSPRSGDLSVYWYQQSLDQGLQFLIQYYNGEERAKGNILERFSAQQFPDLHSELNLSSLELGDSALYFCASRWSLRGNTIYFGEGSWLTVV.

V and J are TRBV27 and TRBJ2-3; D is ambiguous. Trimming took off 6 bases at V and 7 bases at J, with 11 bases between the two ends. The CDR3 sequence is 12 residues long. Germline CDR1 and CDR2: MNHEY and SMNVEV (reference sequence). The CDR3 region has the DNA TGTGCCAGCAGCGAATATCGTAATACGCAGTATTTT. Translated: CASSEYRNTQYF.

Sample share makes this clone medium-sized. The rearrangement links TRBV19 to TRBJ2-1; D not resolved. CDR1 and CDR2 (germline): LNHDA, SQIVND (reference sequence). Trimming stripped 5 bases from V and 4 bases from J, with 3 bases between. CDR3 size: 11 residues. The CDR3 region has the DNA TGTGCCAGTAGTTGGTACAATGAGCAGTTCTTC. Its translation is CASSWYNEQFF.

Only one count was recorded for this clone. The chain is built from TRBV7-2 and TRBJ1-5; TRBD1 is a possible D gene (5 bases). From germline, CDR1 is SGHTA and CDR2 FQGNSA. The CDR3 contains 14 residues. With 1 base removed from V and 3 bases from J, the gap between germline ends came to 7 bases. CDR3 coding DNA: TGTGCCAGCAGCTTAGTACAGGTCAATCAGCCCCAGCATTTT. It is translated as CASSLVQVNQPQHF.